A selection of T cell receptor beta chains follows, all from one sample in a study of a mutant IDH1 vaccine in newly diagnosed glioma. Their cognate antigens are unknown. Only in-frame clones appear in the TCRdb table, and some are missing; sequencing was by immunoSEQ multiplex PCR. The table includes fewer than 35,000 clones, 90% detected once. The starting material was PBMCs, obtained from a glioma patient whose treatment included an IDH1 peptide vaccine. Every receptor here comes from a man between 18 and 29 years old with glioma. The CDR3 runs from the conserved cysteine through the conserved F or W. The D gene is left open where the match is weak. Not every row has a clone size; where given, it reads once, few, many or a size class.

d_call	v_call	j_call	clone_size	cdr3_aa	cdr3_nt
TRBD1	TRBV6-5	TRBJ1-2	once	CASRGQQYGYTF	TGTGCCAGCAGGGGACAGCAATATGGCTACACCTTC
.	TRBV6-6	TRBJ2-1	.	CATADIPEQFF	TGTGCCACGGCGGACATTCCTGAGCAGTTCTTC
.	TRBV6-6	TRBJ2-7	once	CASSYYGGSYEQYF	TGTGCCAGCAGTTACTATGGGGGGAGCTACGAGCAGTACTTC
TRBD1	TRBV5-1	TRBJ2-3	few	CASSLDRTGPGDTQYF	TGCGCCAGCAGCTTGGACCGGACAGGGCCGGGGGATACGCAGTATTTT
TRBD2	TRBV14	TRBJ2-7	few	CASSQDVAGGSHEQYF	TGTGCCAGCAGCCAAGATGTCGCGGGAGGGTCCCACGAGCAGTACTTC
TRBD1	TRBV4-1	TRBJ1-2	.	CASSQATGWNYGYTF	TGCGCCAGCAGCCAAGCGACAGGGTGGAACTATGGCTACACCTTC
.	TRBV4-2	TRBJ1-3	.	CASSQDPVTSGNTIYF	TGTGCCAGCAGCCAGGATCCGGTGACCTCTGGAAACACCATATATTTT
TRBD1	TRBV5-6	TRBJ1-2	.	CASSLIQGADGYTF	TGTGCCAGCAGCTTAATACAGGGGGCTGATGGCTACACCTTC
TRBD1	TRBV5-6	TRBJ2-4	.	CASSKRDRGIGIQYF	TGTGCCAGCAGCAAACGGGACAGGGGTATCGGCATTCAGTACTTC
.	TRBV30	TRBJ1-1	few	CAWSVRWTAEAFF	TGTGCCTGGAGTGTACGGTGGACAGCCGAAGCTTTCTTT
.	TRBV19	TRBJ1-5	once	CASSIPQGRYSNQPQHF	TGTGCCAGTAGTATACCCCAGGGACGGTATAGCAATCAGCCCCAGCATTTT
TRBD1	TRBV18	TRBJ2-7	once	CASSPYPDRAYEQYF	TGTGCCAGCTCACCATACCCTGACAGGGCCTACGAGCAGTACTTC
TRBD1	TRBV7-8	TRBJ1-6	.	CASSRTGVGSPLHF	TGTGCCAGCAGCCGGACAGGGGTCGGTTCACCCCTCCACTTT
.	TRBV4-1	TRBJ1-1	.	CASSQARGTNTEAFF	TGCGCCAGCAGCCAAGCAAGAGGGACTAACACTGAAGCTTTCTTT
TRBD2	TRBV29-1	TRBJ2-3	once	CSVHSGTDTQYF	TGCAGCGTCCATAGCGGGACAGATACGCAGTATTTT
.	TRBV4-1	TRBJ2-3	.	CASSRAGPDTQYF	TGCGCCAGCAGCCGGGCAGGGCCAGATACGCAGTATTTT
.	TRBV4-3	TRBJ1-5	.	CASSQQKDSHQPQHF	TGCGCCAGCAGCCAACAAAAAGACAGTCATCAGCCCCAGCATTTT
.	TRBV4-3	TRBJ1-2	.	CASSRDRRNYGYTF	TGCGCCAGCAGCCGAGACAGACGAAACTATGGCTACACCTTC
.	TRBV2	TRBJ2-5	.	CASSESIAAPRTQYF	TGTGCCAGCAGTGAAAGCATAGCGGCCCCACGGACCCAGTACTTC
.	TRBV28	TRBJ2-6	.	CASSPIVTVLSGANVLTF	TGTGCCAGCAGTCCCATAGTAACAGTCCTCTCTGGGGCCAACGTCCTGACTTTC
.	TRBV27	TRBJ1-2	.	CASSWRGSYGYTF	TGTGCCAGCAGTTGGCGGGGGTCCTATGGCTACACCTTC
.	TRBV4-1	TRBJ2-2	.	CASSQDPGSNTGELFF	TGCGCCAGCAGCCAAGACCCCGGGTCGAACACCGGGGAGCTGTTTTTT
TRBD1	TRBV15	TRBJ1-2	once	CATSRIREGASGYTF	TGTGCCACCAGCAGGATTCGGGAGGGGGCCTCTGGCTACACCTTC
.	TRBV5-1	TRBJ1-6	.	CASSLGQANSPLHF	TGCGCCAGCAGCTTGGGGCAGGCCAATTCACCCCTCCACTTT
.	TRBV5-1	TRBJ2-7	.	CASSHGLSEQYF	TGCGCCAGCAGCCACGGATTGTCCGAGCAGTACTTC
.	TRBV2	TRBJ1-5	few	CASSDGQNSNQPQHF	TGTGCCAGCAGTGATGGACAGAATAGCAATCAGCCCCAGCATTTT
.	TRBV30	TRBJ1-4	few	CAWSAGTVELFF	TGTGCCTGGAGTGCAGGGACGGTTGAACTGTTTTTT
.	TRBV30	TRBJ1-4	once	CAWSAGLTTNEKLFF	TGTGCCTGGAGTGCGGGCCTGACAACTAATGAAAAACTGTTTTTT
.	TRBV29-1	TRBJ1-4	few	CSVGEGEGKLFF	TGCAGCGTTGGAGAGGGCGAGGGGAAACTGTTTTTT
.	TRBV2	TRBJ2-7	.	CASRESTGSHEQYF	TGTGCCAGCAGGGAATCCACAGGCTCCCACGAGCAGTACTTC
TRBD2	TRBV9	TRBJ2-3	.	CASRAGDGTDTQYF	TGTGCCAGCAGAGCGGGAGACGGGACAGATACGCAGTATTTT
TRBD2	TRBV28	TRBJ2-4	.	CASSLAGGPLNIQYF	TGTGCCAGCAGTTTAGCGGGAGGGCCTCTAAACATTCAGTACTTC
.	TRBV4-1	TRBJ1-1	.	CASSRDRTGTTEAFF	TGCGCCAGCAGCCGGGATCGAACAGGGACCACTGAAGCTTTCTTT